These 27 T cell receptor beta chains share one sample of origin, sequenced in a study of radiotherapy plus CTLA-4 blockade in lung cancer. Assay used: immunoSEQ multiplex PCR; TCRdb lists only in-frame clones, some missing. The sample holds about 28,000 clones, approximately 80% seen once. Sequenced here: peripheral blood, sampled from a patient treated with radiotherapy plus ipilimumab. Every receptor here comes from a human donor with non-small cell lung cancer that progressed on radiotherapy plus ipilimumab.

The genes are TRBV6-4 and TRBJ2-3, with D unclear. The CDR3 consists of 13 residues. Germline V lookup: CDR1 MRHNA, CDR2 SNTAGT. Trimming took 6 bases from V and 0 from J, leaving 7 bases between them. The CDR3 protein is CASSRTSTDTQYF. CDR3 coding DNA: TGTGCCAGCAGCCGGACGAGCACAGATACGCAGTATTTT.

CDR3 region: CASSKAGTSGRVADTQYF. CDR3 nucleotide sequence: TGTGCCAGCAGCAAAGCGGGGACTAGCGGGAGGGTGGCAGATACGCAGTATTTT. The rearrangement uses TRBV21-1 and TRBJ2-3; the listed D gene, TRBD2, was not tested against the DNA. TRBV21-1 is designated a pseudogene. The CDR3 covers 18 residues.

The chain has TRBV29-1 and TRBJ1-1; D may be TRBD1 (6 bases). The V gene's germline CDR1 is SQVTM and CDR2 ANQGSEA. V lost 3 bases, J lost 1 base, and 9 bases lay in between. The CDR3 loop spans 13 amino acids. Here the CDR3 DNA reads TGCAGCGTTGAGTCAGGGGAGAACACTGAAGCTTTCTTT. Its translation is CSVESGENTEAFF. Together with reference TRBV29-1 and TRBJ1-1, the CDR3 gives the full variable domain: SAVISQKPSRDICQRGTSLTIQCQVDSQVTMMFWYRQQPGQSLTLIATANQGSEATYESGFVIDKFPISRPNLTFSTLTVSNMSPEDSSIYLCSVESGENTEAFFGQGTRLTVV.

The V gene is TRBV6-5, the J gene TRBJ1-1; D is undetermined. The CDR3 contains 13 residues. The germline CDR1 and CDR2 sequences are MNHEY and SVGAGI. V shed 2 bases and J shed 10 bases, with 14 bases lying between them. The CDR3 DNA follows: TGTGCCAGCAGTTACGCAGGTTTGATGGGAGCTTTCTTT. Its translation: CASSYAGLMGAFF.

The gene calls are TRBV28 and TRBJ2-7, with 9 bases fitting TRBD1. Germline trimming cut 5 bases from V and 3 bases from J; bases unmatched to any gene: 8. CDR3 length: 15 residues. CDR1 is MDHEN and CDR2 is SYDVKM in the germline V gene. The CDR3 protein is CASSQPGTGHYEQYF. CDR3 sequence (DNA): TGTGCCAGCAGTCAGCCCGGGACAGGGCACTACGAGCAGTACTTC. Drawing the rest from reference TRBV28 and TRBJ2-7, the complete variable domain is DVKVTQSSRYLVKRTGEKVFLECVQDMDHENMFWYRQDPGLGLRLIYFSYDVKMKEKGDIPEGYSVSREKKERFSLILESASTNQTSMYLCASSQPGTGHYEQYFGPGTRLTVT.

The chain uses TRBV2 and TRBJ2-5; D is unresolved. Germline V lookup: CDR1 SNHLY, CDR2 FYNNEI. V was pared by 7 bases and J by 10 bases, with 13 bases between. This CDR3 spans 11 amino acids. In DNA, the CDR3 is TGTGCCAGCACTCTTTCTGGGGACCAGTACTTC. Translating gives CASTLSGDQYF.

The chain uses TRBV4-1 and TRBJ1-5, with unresolved D. The CDR3 contains 15 residues. Germline V CDR1 and CDR2: MGHRA, YSYEKL. The V end was cut by 0 bases, the J end by 4 bases, with 10 bases between. CDR3 bases: TGCGCCAGCAGCCAAGAGGGGTGGGGTAATCAGCCCCAGCATTTT. Protein sequence: CASSQEGWGNQPQHF.

V gene TRBV11-3 combines with J gene TRBJ1-6; TRBD1 might be the D (5 bases). This CDR3 has 14 residues. V was pared by 5 bases and J by 8 bases, with 13 bases between. Germline assignment: CDR1 SGHNT and CDR2 YENEEA. The CDR3 loop is CASSAGWRDSPLHF. In nucleotides, the CDR3 is TGTGCCAGCAGCGCAGGGTGGAGGGATTCACCCCTCCACTTT.

The chain is built from TRBV6-5 and TRBJ1-6; TRBD1 matches 7 bases. The junction had 9 bases not matched to a gene; V was cut back by 4 bases and J by 6 bases. From germline, CDR1 is MNHEY and CDR2 SVGAGI. This CDR3 has 16 amino acids. CDR3 in DNA: TGTGCCAGCAGTTCCATAATGACAGGGACTAATTCACCCCTCCACTTT. As protein: CASSSIMTGTNSPLHF.

This clone was seen a single time. V usage is TRBV28 and J usage is TRBJ1-1; D gene unclear. This CDR3 contains 15 residues. Germline CDR1 is MDHEN and CDR2 is SYDVKM. Trimming removed 3 bases from V and 3 bases from J, with 14 bases in between. This CDR3 is CASSFPDTRYTEAFF. As DNA, the CDR3 is TGTGCCAGCAGTTTTCCAGATACCAGATACACTGAAGCTTTCTTT.

The rearrangement joins TRBV6-1 to TRBJ2-7; 8 bases are a match to TRBD1. The CDR3 has 13 amino acids. J was trimmed by 3 bases and V by 5 bases; bases with no gene match: 3. Germline V gene lookup returns CDR1 MNHNS and CDR2 SASEGT. The CDR3 sequence: CASSHRGNYEQYF. DNA for the CDR3: TGTGCCAGCAGTCACAGGGGGAACTACGAGCAGTACTTC.

J is TRBJ2-1 and V is TRBV27, with 14 bases identical to TRBD2. V trimming: 5 bases; J trimming: 8 bases; junction bases outside the gene matches: 5. The germline CDR1 and CDR2 sequences are MNHEY and SMNVEV (reference sequence). The CDR3 extends over 15 amino acids. The CDR3 is CASSVGLAGVDEQFF. The CDR3 nucleotides are TGTGCCAGCAGTGTGGGACTAGCGGGGGTGGATGAGCAGTTCTTC.

J is TRBJ1-1 and V is TRBV5-4; D perhaps matches TRBD1 (6 bases). There are 14 residues in the CDR3. With 4 bases removed from V and 0 bases from J, the gap between germline ends came to 10 bases. Germline lookup yields CDR1 SGHNT and CDR2 YYREEE (reference sequence). This chain's CDR3 is CASSQDRLNTEAFF. CDR3 DNA: TGTGCCAGCAGCCAGGACAGATTGAACACTGAAGCTTTCTTT.

The chain combines TRBV7-9 with TRBJ1-4; TRBD1 matches 8 bases. Germline V gene data show CDR1 as SEHNR and CDR2 as FQNEAQ (reference sequence). There are 15 residues in the CDR3. V dropped 8 bases and J dropped 8; count of bases not matched to a gene: 13. The CDR3 bases are TGTGCCAGCGCCCCGAAGGGGACAGGTAACGAAAAACTGTTTTTT. This codes for CASAPKGTGNEKLFF.

The chain uses TRBV4-1 and TRBJ2-1, with 11 bases lining up with TRBD1. CDR1 is MGHRA and CDR2 is YSYEKL in the germline V gene. V lost 0 bases to trimming and J lost 0 bases; unmatched junction nucleotides: 7. The CDR3 is made up of 19 amino acids. The CDR3 nucleotides read TGCGCCAGCAGCCAAGATAGCCCCGGGACAGGGGGCTCCTACAATGAGCAGTTCTTC. It is translated as CASSQDSPGTGGSYNEQFF.

The chain's CDR3 is CASSQGRIYGYTF. The CDR3 coding sequence is TGTGCCAGCAGCCAGGGACGGATATATGGCTACACCTTC. The chain carries TRBV5-6 and TRBJ1-2; possible D gene TRBD1, 5 bases. Trimming took 4 bases from V and 5 from J, leaving 12 bases between them. This CDR3 is 13 amino acids long. Germline CDR1 SGHDT, CDR2 YYEEEE.

The chain is built from TRBV5-1 and TRBJ1-6; no clear D. CDR3 length: 18 residues. Germline V CDR1 and CDR2: SGHRS, YFSETQ. The ends were cut back, 0 bases at V and 3 bases at J, with 16 bases in the middle. The DNA of the CDR3 is TGCGCCAGCAGCTTGGACATTCCGCCACACCGCTATAATTCACCCCTCCACTTT. This gives the protein CASSLDIPPHRYNSPLHF.

The V and J genes are TRBV6-6 and TRBJ1-5, with D perhaps matching TRBD1 (5 bases). The V gene lost 5 bases and the J gene lost 3 bases, with 11 bases spanning the gap. Germline-derived CDR1 and CDR2 are MNHNY and SVGAGI (reference sequence). The length of the CDR3 is 14 residues. CDR3 nucleotide sequence: TGTGCCAGCAGTCCCCGGGGGGACAATCAGCCCCAGCATTTT. Amino acids: CASSPRGDNQPQHF.

The chain links TRBV4-3 to TRBJ2-1; 13 nucleotides match TRBD2. The CDR3 loop spans 17 amino acids. CDR1 and CDR2 from the germline V gene are LGHNA and YSLEER. J gave up 1 base and V 1 base, and 1 base lay outside the gene matches. The DNA of the CDR3 is TGCGCCAGCAGCCAAGGACTAGCGGGGGGATCCTACAATGAGCAGTTCTTC. Translating it yields CASSQGLAGGSYNEQFF.

The chain links TRBV5-4 to TRBJ2-2, with TRBD2 identical over 9 bases. Germline V gene lookup returns CDR1 SGHNT and CDR2 YYREEE (reference sequence). J gave up 0 bases and V 4 bases, and 4 bases lay outside the gene matches. This CDR3 is 16 amino acids long. CDR3 residues: CASSGTSGPNTGELFF. CDR3 bases: TGTGCCAGCAGCGGAACTAGCGGGCCGAACACCGGGGAGCTGTTTTTT.

The CDR3 nucleotides are TGTGCCAGCAGCTTAGTTGGGGGGGTGGTAACAGATACGCAGTATTTT. This encodes CASSLVGGVVTDTQYF. V usage is TRBV7-8 and J usage is TRBJ2-3, with 7 bases that match TRBD2. The CDR3 spans 16 residues. Germline V gene data show CDR1 as SGHVS and CDR2 as FQNEAQ. V shed 1 base and J 3 bases; nucleotides not matched to a gene: 7. Full variable domain (outside the CDR3, taken from reference TRBV7-8 and TRBJ2-3): GAGVSQSPRYKVAKRGQDVALRCDPISGHVSLFWYQQALGQGPEFLTYFQNEAQLDKSGLPSDRFFAERPEGSVSTLKIQRTQQEDSAVYLCASSLVGGVVTDTQYFGPGTRLTVL.

The chain recombines TRBV7-9 with TRBJ2-3; 9 nucleotides match TRBD2. The germline CDR1 and CDR2 sequences are SEHNR and FQNEAQ (reference sequence). The CDR3 is 15 amino acids. V shed 4 bases and J 4 bases; nucleotides not matched to a gene: 6. The CDR3 sequence is CASSWAGGRADTQYF. In nucleotides, the CDR3 is TGTGCCAGCAGCTGGGCAGGCGGGAGGGCAGATACGCAGTATTTT. Full variable domain (outside the CDR3, taken from reference TRBV7-9 and TRBJ2-3): DTGVSQNPRHKITKRGQNVTFRCDPISEHNRLYWYRQTLGQGPEFLTYFQNEAQLEKSRLLSDRFSAERPKGSFSTLEIQRTEQGDSAMYLCASSWAGGRADTQYFGPGTRLTVL.

The J gene is TRBJ1-2, the V gene TRBV27; D gene unclear. Germline assignment: CDR1 MNHEY and CDR2 SMNVEV (reference sequence). V was shortened by 7 bases and J by 6 bases, with 15 bases between the two germline ends. This CDR3 comprises 13 residues. In DNA form, the CDR3 reads TGTGCCAGCACCCGTAAGGCCGGGGATGGCTACACCTTC. Protein: CASTRKAGDGYTF.

This rearrangement joins TRBV6-6 to TRBJ1-2; D uncertain. Germline CDR1 is MNHNY and CDR2 is SVGAGI (reference sequence). The CDR3 runs to 14 residues. Trimming left V 6 bases short and J 6 bases short, with 17 bases between. CDR3 residues: CASSPSRPRHGYTF. In nucleotides, the CDR3 is TGTGCCAGCAGCCCCTCCCGACCCAGACATGGCTACACCTTC.

The genes are TRBV7-2 and TRBJ2-7; 11 bases match TRBD2. The CDR3 contains 15 residues. V gave up 5 bases and J gave up 0 bases; unmatched junction bases: 3. Germline V gene lookup returns CDR1 SGHTA and CDR2 FQGNSA. The CDR3 region is CASSVLAGGSYEQYF. The CDR3 DNA reads TGTGCCAGCAGCGTTCTAGCGGGAGGCTCCTACGAGCAGTACTTC.

This clone has a handful of counts. The rearrangement links TRBV9 to TRBJ2-3; D not certain. The germline CDR1 and CDR2 sequences are SGDLS and YYNGEE. Trimming shortened V by 0 bases and J by 2 bases, and 10 bases separated the two germline ends. The CDR3 runs to 15 residues. This chain's CDR3 is CASSVGPADTDTQYF. The CDR3 nucleotides are TGTGCCAGCAGCGTAGGTCCGGCGGACACAGATACGCAGTATTTT.

The rearrangement uses TRBV5-1 and TRBJ2-2, with D uncertain. This CDR3 is 13 amino acids long. Trimming stripped 2 bases from V and 7 bases from J, with 9 bases between. The germline gives CDR1 SGHRS, CDR2 YFSETQ. CDR3 sequence (DNA): TGCGCCAGCAGCTTAAGAGTAGACGGGGAGCTGTTTTTT. Its translation is CASSLRVDGELFF.